The TCR beta chain described here comes from a study of control samples from healthy donors and cancer patients. Germline-derived CDR1 and CDR2 are GTSNPN and SVGIG (reference sequence). CDR3 size: 14 residues. Trimming stripped 0 bases from V and 3 bases from J, with 9 bases between. Sequencing was performed with immunoSEQ multiplex PCR; in TCRdb, only in-frame clones are kept and a portion is missing. The data contain roughly 80,000 clones, roughly 86% of them singletons. Sequenced material: blood. This sequence joins TRBV30 and TRBJ1-5, with unresolved D. The clonotype originates from a man aged 45-65 years in good health. In DNA, the CDR3 is TGTGCCTGGAGTGTAGACACGATCAATCAGCCCCAGCATTTT. Translation: CAWSVDTINQPQHF. The full variable domain, its missing parts supplied by reference TRBV30 and TRBJ1-5, is SQTIHQWPATLVQPVGSPLSLECTVEGTSNPNLYWYRQAAGRGLQLLFYSVGIGQISSEVPQNLSASRPQDRQFILSSKKLLLSDSGFYLCAWSVDTINQPQHFGDGTRLSIL.